This paragraph reports one T cell receptor (beta chain). Trimming cost V 1 base and J 5 bases, with 20 bases left between them. Germline CDR1 and CDR2: MGHDK and SYGVNS. The CDR3 sequence is 18 residues long. Here immunoSEQ multiplex PCR was the method, and the copy in TCRdb shows in-frame clones only, minus some. The table lists 80,000 to 100,000 clones, around 90% of them singletons. This sample is drawn from a study of control samples from healthy donors and cancer patients. The receptor's source is a human donor in good health. The donor label of this sample is uncertain. Input material: blood. This chain joins TRBV25-1 and TRBJ2-2; weak D call: TRBD2 (5 bases). The CDR3 here is CASSESINRGSGTGELFF. CDR3 in DNA: TGTGCCAGCAGTGAATCCATAAACAGAGGCAGCGGAACCGGGGAGCTGTTTTTT.